These 25 T cell receptor beta chains were all obtained from the same sample, sequenced in a study of blood T cell repertoires in COVID-19. Repertoires were generated with immunoSEQ multiplex PCR, while TCRdb's copy carries only in-frame clones and drops some. The table shows over 150,000 clones, with about four fifths occurring only once. The sequenced material came from peripheral blood. The receptors come from a woman aged 80 or over with COVID-19, enrolled during active disease.

The gene calls are TRBV5-1 and TRBJ2-7, with D perhaps matching TRBD1 (5 bases). The V and J ends lost 1 base and 2 bases respectively, with 13 bases between them. The CDR3 has 15 amino acids. Germline lookup yields CDR1 SGHRS and CDR2 YFSETQ. The CDR3 DNA sequence: TGCGCCAGCAGCTTGTCTTTTGGGGCCACCTACGAGCAGTACTTC. Translated: CASSLSFGATYEQYF.

V usage is TRBV3-1 (or the pseudogene TRBV3-2) and J usage is TRBJ2-1, with 15 positions matching TRBD2. V dropped 1 base and J dropped 8; count of bases not matched to a gene: 6. The CDR3 runs to 17 residues. The germline V gene encodes CDR1 LGHDT and CDR2 YNNKEL (reference sequence). CDR3 amino acids: CASSQARTSGGVDEQFF. The CDR3 coding sequence is TGTGCCAGCAGCCAAGCACGGACTAGCGGGGGGGTCGATGAGCAGTTCTTC.

This clone was detected only a few times. The chain carries TRBV5-1 and TRBJ2-4, with D tentatively TRBD2 (6 bases). The CDR3 has 14 amino acids. From germline, CDR1 is SGHRS and CDR2 YFSETQ. Trimming cost V 4 bases and J 8 bases, with 16 bases left between them. CDR3 residues: CASSRDSEGDIQYF. Here the CDR3 DNA reads TGCGCCAGCAGCCGGGACTCGGAGGGAGACATTCAGTACTTC. The variable domain in full, with the rest retrieved from reference TRBV5-1 and TRBJ2-4, is KAGVTQTPRYLIKTRGQQVTLSCSPISGHRSVSWYQQTPGQGLQFLFEYFSETQRNKGNFPGRFSGRQFSNSRSEMNVSTLELGDSALYLCASSRDSEGDIQYFGAGTRLSVL.

This rearrangement joins TRBV10-3 to TRBJ2-5, with 9 bases that match TRBD2. J was trimmed by 2 bases and V by 10 bases; bases with no gene match: 11. Germline lookup yields CDR1 ENHRY and CDR2 SYGVKD. The CDR3 is 15 amino acids. The CDR3 reads CATKGSGGPQETQYF. CDR3 sequence (DNA): TGTGCCACCAAGGGAAGCGGGGGGCCTCAAGAGACCCAGTACTTC.

The V call is TRBV24-1, the J call TRBJ2-5; 9 positions agree with TRBD2. Germline V gene sequence: CDR1 KGHDR, CDR2 SFDVKD. The CDR3 totals 15 residues. Trimming took 6 bases from V and 2 from J; bases not matched to a gene: 6. This chain's CDR3 is CATSPGRGGQETQYF. CDR3 nucleotides: TGTGCCACCAGTCCCGGGCGGGGGGGGCAAGAGACCCAGTACTTC.

The chain couples TRBV19 to TRBJ2-7, with D tentatively TRBD2 (5 bases). The CDR3 totals 15 residues. Germline assignment: CDR1 LNHDA and CDR2 SQIVND (reference sequence). The V gene lost 2 bases and the J gene lost 1 base, with 12 bases spanning the gap. As DNA, the CDR3 is TGTGCCAGTAGTATAATTCCGGGATTTTCCTACGAGCAGTACTTC. This codes for CASSIIPGFSYEQYF.

V gene TRBV9 combines with J gene TRBJ1-2, with 9 bases aligning to TRBD1. The V gene end was trimmed by 3 bases and the J gene end by 1 base; junction bases not matched to a gene: 10. The CDR3 is 17 residues long. Germline lookup yields CDR1 SGDLS and CDR2 YYNGEE. In DNA, the CDR3 is TGTGCCAGCAGCGATGGGGACAGGGAGGGGTTTAACTATGGCTACACCTTC. It codes for CASSDGDREGFNYGYTF.

The table lists this clone with a few counts. V usage is TRBV2 and J usage is TRBJ2-5; 8 bases map to TRBD2. Germline V CDR1 and CDR2: SNHLY, FYNNEI. With 5 bases clipped from V and 1 base from J, the junction kept 6 bases outside the gene matches. This CDR3 contains 15 residues. The CDR3 DNA follows: TGTGCCAGCAGTCGTAGCGGGATCGTCCAAGAGACCCAGTACTTC. Its protein is CASSRSGIVQETQYF. Using reference TRBV2 and TRBJ2-5 for the parts outside the CDR3, the full variable domain is EPEVTQTPSHQVTQMGQEVILRCVPISNHLYFYWYRQILGQKVEFLVSFYNNEISEKSEIFDDQFSVERPDGSNFTLKIRSTKLEDSAMYFCASSRSGIVQETQYFGPGTRLLVL.

V and J are TRBV7-9 and TRBJ2-7, with 10 bases that match TRBD2. The V gene's germline CDR1 is SEHNR and CDR2 FQNEAQ (reference sequence). V lost 3 bases and J lost 0; bases outside the gene matches: 14. This CDR3 comprises 19 residues. CDR3 sequence: CASSLEWASGSPSSYEQYF. The CDR3 nucleotides are TGTGCCAGCAGCTTGGAATGGGCTAGCGGGAGTCCAAGCTCCTACGAGCAGTACTTC.

This chain connects TRBV6-5 to TRBJ1-5, with 8 bases matching TRBD1. The CDR3 loop spans 14 amino acids. From germline, CDR1 is MNHEY and CDR2 SVGAGI. V lost 7 bases, J lost 6 bases, and 8 bases stayed unmatched. The CDR3 loop is CASTGPGGFQPQHF. CDR3 sequence (DNA): TGTGCCAGCACGGGGCCAGGGGGCTTTCAGCCCCAGCATTTT.

The chain joins TRBV10-3 to TRBJ2-2; 7 positions agree with TRBD2. J lost 3 bases, V lost 3 bases, and 4 bases had no gene match. The CDR3 loop spans 15 amino acids. In germline, CDR1 is ENHRY, CDR2 SYGVKD. CDR3 bases: TGTGCCATCAGTGACGGGGGAGGGGACACCGGGGAGCTGTTTTTT. Translating gives CAISDGGGDTGELFF.

The V gene is TRBV6-5, the J gene TRBJ1-3; a weak D match, TRBD1 (6 bases). The germline CDR1 and CDR2 sequences are MNHEY and SVGAGI. This CDR3 contains 13 residues. Trimming stripped 5 bases from V and 6 bases from J, with 11 bases between. The CDR3 loop reads CASSRQVSNTIYF. In DNA, the CDR3 is TGTGCCAGCAGTAGACAGGTTTCAAACACCATATATTTT.

This clone has a handful of counts. V is TRBV9 and J is TRBJ2-7, with a weak D call TRBD1 (6 bases). Trimming removed 3 bases from V and 6 bases from J, with 13 bases in between. Germline V gene sequence: CDR1 SGDLS, CDR2 YYNGEE. The CDR3 runs to 13 residues. The CDR3 DNA reads as TGTGCCAGCAGCGCCCGACAGGTGGGCGAGCAGTACTTC. Its protein is CASSARQVGEQYF.

The rearrangement joins TRBV6-5 to TRBJ2-1, with a tentative D call TRBD1 (6 bases). Per germline, CDR1 MNHEY and CDR2 SVGAGI. V was shortened by 11 bases and J by 0 bases, with 14 bases between the two germline ends. This CDR3 has 14 residues. DNA for the CDR3: TGTGCCGGGGAAAGAGGGGGCTCCTACAATGAGCAGTTCTTC. Translated, it gives CAGERGGSYNEQFF.

In this sample, this clone turned up a few times. The V gene is TRBV6-6, the J gene TRBJ2-5; 10 bases match TRBD2. This CDR3 comprises 15 residues. J was trimmed by 2 bases and V by 5 bases; bases with no gene match: 5. CDR1 is MNHNY, CDR2 SVGAGI, per germline (reference sequence). The CDR3 loop is CASSTRTSGQETQYF. The DNA of the CDR3 is TGTGCCAGCAGTACGAGGACTAGCGGTCAAGAGACCCAGTACTTC.

This chain uses TRBV5-4 with TRBJ2-4; 8 bases line up with TRBD1. Trimming took 0 bases from V and 8 from J; bases not matched to a gene: 13. Germline V gene data show CDR1 as SGHNT and CDR2 as YYREEE (reference sequence). This CDR3 comprises 17 residues. The CDR3 loop is CASSLGTGPGRGDIQYF. The CDR3 coding sequence is TGTGCCAGCAGCTTGGGGACAGGGCCTGGCAGAGGGGACATTCAGTACTTC.

The chain couples TRBV12-3 or TRBV12-4 to TRBJ2-7; D remains unclear. Trimming pared 8 bases from V and 5 bases from J, leaving 10 bases between. The CDR3 runs 11 residues. CDR3 DNA sequence: TGTGCCAGCGGAACCGCGGACGAGCAGTACTTC. Its translation is CASGTADEQYF.

This chain connects TRBV7-2 to TRBJ1-6; a weak D match, TRBD1 (6 bases). V gave up 5 bases and J gave up 15 bases, with 23 bases separating them. Germline V gives CDR1 SGHTA, CDR2 FQGNSA. This CDR3 has 15 residues. Here the CDR3 reads CASSTKTGPLSILHF. The CDR3, as DNA: TGTGCCAGCAGCACAAAGACAGGCCCCCTTTCGATCCTCCACTTT. Combining the CDR3 with reference TRBV7-2 and TRBJ1-6 gives the whole variable domain GAGVSQSPSNKVTEKGKDVELRCDPISGHTALYWYRQSLGQGLEFLIYFQGNSAPDKSGLPSDRFSAERTGGSVSTLTIQRTQQEDSAVYLCASSTKTGPLSILHFGNGTRLTVT.

The chain couples TRBV19 to TRBJ2-1; TRBD2 might be the D (5 bases). The germline gives CDR1 LNHDA, CDR2 SQIVND (reference sequence). This CDR3 spans 13 amino acids. V was pared by 8 bases and J by 6 bases, with 14 bases between. In nucleotides, the CDR3 is TGTGCCAGTGGATCACGGGCGGGCAATGAGCAGTTCTTC. It specifies CASGSRAGNEQFF.

J is TRBJ1-2 and V is TRBV6-2 or TRBV6-3; 9 bases are a match to TRBD1. V gave up 4 bases and J gave up 4 bases; unmatched junction bases: 7. This CDR3 region has 15 residues. Germline V gene data show CDR1 as MNHEY and CDR2 as SVGEGT. This CDR3 reads CASSSLLDRGYGYTF. The CDR3 DNA follows: TGTGCCAGCAGTTCCTTACTGGACAGGGGCTATGGCTACACCTTC.

The chain recombines TRBV19 with TRBJ2-2, with 8 bases identical to TRBD1. With 6 bases clipped from V and 5 bases from J, the junction kept 8 bases outside the gene matches. Looked up from germline, CDR1 is LNHDA and CDR2 is SQIVND (reference sequence). This CDR3 is built from 15 residues. CDR3 protein: CASREGTGVTGELFF. CDR3 in DNA: TGTGCCAGTAGGGAGGGGACAGGCGTTACCGGGGAGCTGTTTTTT. The full variable domain, in which reference TRBV19 and TRBJ2-2 provide the parts outside the CDR3, is DGGITQSPKYLFRKEGQNVTLSCEQNLNHDAMYWYRQDPGQGLRLIYYSQIVNDFQKGDIAEGYSVSREKKESFPLTVTSAQKNPTAFYLCASREGTGVTGELFFGEGSRLTVL.

This clone has just one count. V usage is TRBV18 and J usage is TRBJ2-3; D call uncertain. CDR3 length equals 14 residues. V dropped 0 bases and J dropped 4 bases, with 8 bases sitting between them. The germline V gene encodes CDR1 KGHSH and CDR2 LQKENI. The CDR3 is CASSPPIGADTQYF. In nucleotides, the CDR3 is TGTGCCAGCTCACCACCCATTGGAGCAGATACGCAGTATTTT.

In this sample, this clone turned up a few times. V gene TRBV19 combines with J gene TRBJ2-5; no clear D. CDR3 length: 13 amino acids. V was shortened by 5 bases and J by 5 bases, with 12 bases between the two germline ends. Germline CDR1 and CDR2: LNHDA and SQIVND (reference sequence). The CDR3, as DNA: TGTGCCAGTAGTCCGTACAGATGGGAGACCCAGTACTTC. Its protein is CASSPYRWETQYF.

This chain joins TRBV11-2 and TRBJ2-5; TRBD1 matches 8 bases. Germline V gene data show CDR1 as SGHAT and CDR2 as FQNNGV. The junction had 13 bases not matched to a gene; V was cut back by 5 bases and J by 5 bases. The CDR3 runs 16 residues. The CDR3 loop is CASSLSIGQGMETQYF. The DNA of the CDR3 is TGTGCCAGCAGCCTTAGTATCGGACAGGGCATGGAGACCCAGTACTTC.

The CDR3 region has the DNA TGTGCCAGCACCCGACTAGCGGGCTCCCCTTTCTCCTACAATGAGCAGTTCTTC. Its translation is CASTRLAGSPFSYNEQFF. This sequence joins TRBV28 and TRBJ2-1; TRBD2 matches 10 bases. V lost 7 bases, J lost 0 bases, and 12 bases stayed unmatched. The CDR3 extends over 18 amino acids. CDR1 is MDHEN and CDR2 is SYDVKM in the germline V gene.